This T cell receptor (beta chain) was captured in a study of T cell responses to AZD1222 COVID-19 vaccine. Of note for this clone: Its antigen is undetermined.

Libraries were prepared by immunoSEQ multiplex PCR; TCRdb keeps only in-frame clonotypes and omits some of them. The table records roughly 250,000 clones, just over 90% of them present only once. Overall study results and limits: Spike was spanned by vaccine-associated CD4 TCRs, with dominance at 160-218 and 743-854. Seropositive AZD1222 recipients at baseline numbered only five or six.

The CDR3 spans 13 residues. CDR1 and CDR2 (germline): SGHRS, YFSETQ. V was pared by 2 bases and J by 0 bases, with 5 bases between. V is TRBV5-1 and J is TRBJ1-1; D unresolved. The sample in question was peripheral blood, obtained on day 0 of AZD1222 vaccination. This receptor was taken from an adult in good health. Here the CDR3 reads CASSFYMNTEAFF. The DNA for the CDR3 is TGCGCCAGCAGCTTCTACATGAACACTGAAGCTTTCTTT.